These 27 T cell receptor beta chains originate from one sample sequenced in a study of CD8 T cells in Susac syndrome. Random hexamers were used to reverse transcribe the RNA input (roughly 0.5 to 1 ug). A single record per CDR3 protein comes from TCRdb applying MiXCR to the immunoSEQ multiplex PCR reads. The table lists a few hundred thousand distinct CDR3 sequences, about 94% of them singletons. The sample was CD8+ T cells from PBMCs. The origin of the receptors is a human donor with multiple sclerosis.

CDR3 DNA: TGTGCCAGCAGCTCCCTGGACAGGGTAGGTTACGAGCAGTACTTC. Encoded protein: CASSSLDRVGYEQYF. The chain joins TRBV7-9 to TRBJ2-7, with TRBD1 identical over 8 bases. This CDR3 spans 15 amino acids. In germline, CDR1 is SEHNR, CDR2 FQNEAQ (reference sequence). Trimming removed 4 bases from V and 4 bases from J; junction bases left unmatched: 9.

The rearrangement uses TRBV5-4 and TRBJ1-1; 11 nucleotides agree with TRBD1. CDR3 length equals 14 residues. J was trimmed by 6 bases and V by 4 bases; bases with no gene match: 5. Germline V gene lookup returns CDR1 SGHNT and CDR2 YYREEE (reference sequence). The DNA for the CDR3 is TGTGCCAGCAGCGGAGGACAGGGGGCGGCTGAAGCTTTCTTT. It is translated as CASSGGQGAAEAFF.

V gene TRBV5-4 combines with J gene TRBJ2-7; the D gene is possibly TRBD1 (5 bases). The CDR3 covers 14 residues. The V and J ends lost 4 bases and 0 bases respectively, with 11 bases between them. Germline V gives CDR1 SGHNT, CDR2 YYREEE (reference sequence). CDR3 amino acids: CASSNGHSSYEQYF. In DNA, the CDR3 is TGTGCCAGCAGCAACGGACATTCCTCCTACGAGCAGTACTTC.

This chain joins TRBV12-3 or TRBV12-4 and TRBJ1-3, with D possibly TRBD1 on 5 matching bases. This CDR3 contains 15 residues. Trimming stripped 3 bases from V and 2 bases from J, with 11 bases between. The CDR3 region has the DNA TGTGCCAGCAGTTTTCCCAGGGCCCCTGGAAACACCATATATTTT. Translation gives CASSFPRAPGNTIYF.

This clonotype has just one count. The chain links TRBV3-1 to TRBJ1-1; D not resolved. Looked up from germline, CDR1 is LGHDT and CDR2 is YNNKEL (reference sequence). V was cut by 4 bases and J by 10 bases, with 22 bases left in between. There are 15 residues in the CDR3. CDR3 in amino acids: CASSRETEAASGAFF. In DNA, the CDR3 is TGTGCCAGCAGCCGGGAGACGGAAGCCGCATCGGGAGCTTTCTTT.

The chain couples TRBV30 to TRBJ1-2; D is uncertain. The germline CDR1 and CDR2 sequences are GTSNPN and SVGIG (reference sequence). This CDR3 has 13 amino acids. Trimming took 5 bases from V and 4 from J, leaving 14 bases between them. The DNA of the CDR3 is TGTGCCTGGTTTCGGTCGGGGATCTATGGCTACACCTTC. It codes for CAWFRSGIYGYTF.

The CDR3 reads CSVASGGPTDTQYF. The CDR3 nucleotides are TGCAGCGTGGCTAGCGGGGGGCCCACAGATACGCAGTATTTT. The V call is TRBV29-1, the J call TRBJ2-3; 11 bases line up with TRBD2. The germline gives CDR1 SQVTM, CDR2 ANQGSEA. CDR3 length equals 14 residues. V shed 6 bases, J shed 2 bases, and the junction held 4 bases outside the gene matches.

V gene TRBV29-1 combines with J gene TRBJ1-1; D perhaps matches TRBD1 (5 bases). The CDR3 consists of 14 residues. In germline, CDR1 is SQVTM, CDR2 ANQGSEA. V was cut by 6 bases and J by 3 bases, with 17 bases left in between. The CDR3: CSVPFWGEDTEAFF. In DNA, the CDR3 is TGCAGCGTCCCCTTTTGGGGCGAGGACACTGAAGCTTTCTTT.

V usage is TRBV9 and J usage is TRBJ1-1; no clear D gene. The CDR3 length is 14 residues. The V gene's germline CDR1 is SGDLS and CDR2 YYNGEE. The germline V and J ends were trimmed by 0 bases and 1 base, with 7 bases remaining between them. CDR3 nucleotides: TGTGCCAGCAGCGTAGAGGACGGGAACACTGAAGCTTTCTTT. Amino acid sequence: CASSVEDGNTEAFF.

This rearrangement joins TRBV6-6 to TRBJ1-2; 10 bases match TRBD1. Trimming cost V 0 bases and J 6 bases; bases outside gene matches: 4. In germline, CDR1 is MNHNY, CDR2 SVGAGI (reference sequence). CDR3 length: 15 residues. The CDR3 DNA reads as TGTGCCAGCAGTTACTCTTCGGGGACAGGGGATGGCTACACCTTC. Its protein product is CASSYSSGTGDGYTF.

The DNA for the CDR3 is TGTGCCAGCAGCTTAGACGATGTACAGCCCCAGCATTTT. Protein: CASSLDDVQPQHF. The chain uses TRBV7-6 and TRBJ1-5; D gene unclear. Trimming removed 1 base from V and 7 bases from J, with 8 bases in between. Germline V lookup: CDR1 SGHVS, CDR2 FNYEAQ. The CDR3 contains 13 residues.

The J gene is TRBJ2-1, the V gene TRBV27, with unresolved D. V shed 2 bases and J shed 10 bases, with 18 bases lying between them. The CDR3 runs 15 residues. Germline V gene data show CDR1 as MNHEY and CDR2 as SMNVEV (reference sequence). Here the CDR3 reads CASSLGQVGLNEQFF. CDR3 sequence (DNA): TGTGCCAGCAGTTTAGGGCAGGTTGGGCTAAACGAGCAGTTCTTC.

The chain links TRBV9 to TRBJ1-5; 7 bases fit TRBD1. The CDR3 has 13 amino acids. J was trimmed by 1 base and V by 7 bases; bases with no gene match: 2. Germline V gene data show CDR1 as SGDLS and CDR2 as YYNGEE. The CDR3 nucleotides are TGTGCCAGCGGGGACAGCAGCAATCAGCCCCAGCATTTT. Translating it yields CASGDSSNQPQHF.

This chain joins TRBV19 and TRBJ1-1, with 8 bases lining up with TRBD1. With 8 bases clipped from V and 7 bases from J, the junction kept 6 bases outside the gene matches. Per the germline V gene, CDR1 is LNHDA and CDR2 is SQIVND (reference sequence). The length of the CDR3 is 12 residues. The CDR3 sequence is CASGQGANEAFF. CDR3 coding DNA: TGTGCCAGTGGTCAGGGGGCCAATGAAGCTTTCTTT.

The chain joins TRBV20-1 to TRBJ2-7; the D gene is possibly TRBD2 (6 bases). Germline V CDR1 and CDR2: DFQATT, SNEGSKA (reference sequence). V was pared by 4 bases and J by 3 bases, with 10 bases between. This CDR3 comprises 12 residues. The CDR3 DNA follows: TGCAGTGCTAATGTGGGGGGCTACGAGCAGTACTTC. Protein sequence: CSANVGGYEQYF.

This clonotype was detected once. J is TRBJ1-1 and V is TRBV5-4; D gene unclear. V lost 2 bases to trimming and J lost 4 bases, with 6 bases between them. The CDR3 has 12 amino acids. Germline V gene sequence: CDR1 SGHNT, CDR2 YYREEE (reference sequence). CDR3 DNA: TGTGCCAGCAGCTTTTCTAGCACTGAAGCTTTCTTT. Encoded protein: CASSFSSTEAFF.

V and J are TRBV6-5 and TRBJ2-2, with TRBD1 matching over 8 bases. The V segment lost 5 bases and the J segment 0 bases; nucleotides outside the gene matches: 11. The CDR3 has 18 residues. In germline, CDR1 is MNHEY, CDR2 SVGAGI. The CDR3 loop is CASSNGPGQGPNTGELFF. CDR3 nucleotides: TGTGCCAGCAGTAACGGACCCGGACAGGGTCCGAACACCGGGGAGCTGTTTTTT.

In DNA, the CDR3 is TGTGCCAGCAGCTTAGCAGGACAGACTCCCTACGAGCAGTACTTC. It encodes CASSLAGQTPYEQYF. This rearrangement joins TRBV7-9 to TRBJ2-7; D may be TRBD1 (6 bases). The CDR3 runs 15 residues. Germline-derived CDR1 and CDR2 are SEHNR and FQNEAQ (reference sequence). Trimming removed 0 bases at V and 2 bases at J, with 11 bases between.

The V call is TRBV28, the J call TRBJ1-1, with D perhaps matching TRBD1 (6 bases). This CDR3 comprises 12 residues. Germline V gene data show CDR1 as MDHEN and CDR2 as SYDVKM. The V gene lost 6 bases and the J gene lost 6 bases, with 11 bases spanning the gap. CDR3 nucleotides: TGTGCCAGCAGAATGGACAGCGCTGAAGCTTTCTTT. Protein: CASRMDSAEAFF.

The chain uses TRBV5-6 and TRBJ2-7; D is uncertain. This CDR3 contains 13 residues. The germline V gene encodes CDR1 SGHDT and CDR2 YYEEEE. Trimming pared 0 bases from V and 3 bases from J, leaving 7 bases between. In nucleotides, the CDR3 is TGTGCCAGCAGCTTGGGGCGGATCTACGAGCAGTACTTC. It specifies CASSLGRIYEQYF.

The V and J genes are TRBV23-1 and TRBJ2-7; TRBD1 is a possible D gene (5 bases). TRBV23-1 is annotated as an ORF whose role is uncertain. There are 17 residues in the CDR3. The V end was cut by 0 bases, the J end by 0 bases, with 15 bases between. In nucleotides, the CDR3 is TGCGCCAGCAGTCAATCTAGAAACAGGCCGCACTCCTACGAGCAGTACTTC. Translation gives CASSQSRNRPHSYEQYF.

The chain recombines TRBV15 with TRBJ2-6, with no clear D. Per the germline V gene, CDR1 is LNHNV and CDR2 is YYDKDF (reference sequence). CDR3 length: 16 amino acids. Trimming shortened V by 3 bases and J by 0 bases, and 9 bases separated the two germline ends. CDR3 loop: CATSRARPSGANVLTF. The CDR3 nucleotides read TGTGCCACCAGCAGGGCCAGGCCCTCTGGGGCCAACGTCCTGACTTTC.

The chain couples TRBV18 to TRBJ1-2, with 10 bases lining up with TRBD1. Germline assignment: CDR1 KGHSH and CDR2 LQKENI. Germline trimming cut 0 bases from V and 5 bases from J; bases unmatched to any gene: 12. This CDR3 is built from 18 residues. The CDR3 loop reads CASSPPIKPGQGYYGYTF. The DNA for the CDR3 is TGTGCCAGCTCACCACCGATTAAACCGGGACAGGGGTATTATGGCTACACCTTC.

The CDR3 loop is CASSHLSERVGAFF. CDR3 DNA: TGTGCCAGCAGCCATCTCAGCGAGCGTGTTGGAGCTTTCTTT. This chain joins TRBV4-2 and TRBJ1-1; D not certain. The CDR3 runs to 14 residues. The V end was cut by 3 bases, the J end by 10 bases, with 18 bases between. CDR1 and CDR2 from the germline V gene are LGHNA and YNFKEQ.

The rearrangement joins TRBV28 to TRBJ1-1; D not resolved. The V gene's germline CDR1 is MDHEN and CDR2 SYDVKM. CDR3 length: 17 residues. With 6 bases removed from V and 0 bases from J, the gap between germline ends came to 20 bases. The CDR3 is CASSPNLAVRMNTEAFF. CDR3 bases: TGTGCCAGCAGCCCTAACCTGGCAGTGCGCATGAACACTGAAGCTTTCTTT. Full variable domain (outside the CDR3, taken from reference TRBV28 and TRBJ1-1): DVKVTQSSRYLVKRTGEKVFLECVQDMDHENMFWYRQDPGLGLRLIYFSYDVKMKEKGDIPEGYSVSREKKERFSLILESASTNQTSMYLCASSPNLAVRMNTEAFFGQGTRLTVV.

The gene calls are TRBV7-9 and TRBJ2-3; no reliable D call. Germline V gene lookup returns CDR1 SEHNR and CDR2 FQNEAQ (reference sequence). V lost 3 bases and J 0 bases, leaving 7 bases between the germline ends. This CDR3 has 14 residues. The CDR3 DNA is TGTGCCAGCAGCTTCTACGGAAGCACAGATACGCAGTATTTT. Amino acids: CASSFYGSTDTQYF.

The DNA for the CDR3 is TGTGCCAGCAGTTCCCTCGACAGCTACGAGCAGTTCTTC. Amino acid sequence: CASSSLDSYEQFF. The chain recombines TRBV27 with TRBJ2-1; D may be TRBD1 (5 bases). The CDR3 is 13 residues long. Germline CDR1 MNHEY, CDR2 SMNVEV (reference sequence). Between the trimmed V and J ends, which lost 4 bases and 10 bases, there was a span of 14 bases.